Given below is one T cell receptor beta chain in context. The antigen remains unidentified. These data are taken from a study of cytomegalovirus exposure and HLA in healthy donors. A multiplex PCR was run with 60 Vbeta primers and 13 Jbeta primers. The protocol was immunoSEQ multiplex PCR, while the TCRdb copy is restricted to in-frame clones and leaves out a portion. The data contain some 150,000 clones, 78% of them seen just once; the ten biggest clones take up 2.5% to 3.5%. Study-wide results and caveats: Later analysis identified around 15,000 TCR beta sequences associated with HLA alleles, using a false discovery rate threshold of 0.05. Some V segments, TRBV6-2 and TRBV6-3 among them, were indistinguishable and were therefore excluded.

Germline V lookup: CDR1 SGHRS, CDR2 YFSETQ. J was trimmed by 8 bases and V by 2 bases; bases with no gene match: 5. The CDR3 consists of 14 residues. This receptor was identified in a male donor in good health and CMV-seronegative. The sequencing input was PBMCs. The genes are TRBV5-1 and TRBJ2-1, with TRBD1 identical over 9 bases. The CDR3 region has the DNA TGCGCCAGCAGCTTCGGACAGGGGCTCGATGAGCAGTTCTTC. It yields the protein CASSFGQGLDEQFF.